The text below deals with one TCR beta chain. The sample originates from a study of control samples from healthy donors and cancer patients. Some clones are missing from TCRdb's copy, which holds only in-frame ones; the method was immunoSEQ multiplex PCR. The table lists around 120,000 clones, approximately 91% of them singletons. Germline CDR1 is SGDLS and CDR2 is YYNGEE. The CDR3 is 14 residues long. V lost 4 bases, J lost 2 bases, and 11 bases lay in between. This receptor was obtained from a woman younger than 35 in good health. Sequencing was done on a sample of blood. The rearrangement joins TRBV9 to TRBJ2-3, with D maybe TRBD1 (6 bases). CDR3 DNA: TGTGCCAGCAGCCCGGACAGATACACAGATACGCAGTATTTT. As protein: CASSPDRYTDTQYF.